Listed here is a single TCR beta chain. Its specificity is not known. This CDR3 is built from 13 residues. CDR1 and CDR2 from the germline V gene are LNHDA and SQIVND (reference sequence). Trimming removed 6 bases at V and 9 bases at J, with 17 bases between. The sample belongs to a study of a mutant IDH1 vaccine in newly diagnosed glioma. Time point defined: week 47, end of study. Topical imiquimod was applied with each vaccine dose, which held 300 ug of mutant IDH1 20-mer peptide. Administration of eight vaccinations to patients took place in weeks 1, 3, 5, 7, 11, 15, 19, 23. The donor cohort comprised cases of new WHO grade 3 or 4 IDH1-mutant, ATRX-lost astrocytoma. The table came from immunoSEQ multiplex PCR; TCRdb's copy has only in-frame clones and leaves some out. The data hold roughly 32,000 clones, with more than 70% observed a single time.

Sequenced here: PBMCs, sampled from a glioma patient whose treatment included an IDH1 peptide vaccine. This chain links TRBV19 with TRBJ1-1; TRBD1 is a possible D gene (6 bases). This clonotype was sampled from a man between 35 and 55 years old with glioma. CDR3 sequence reads: CASSPTSGTKAFF. In DNA, the CDR3 is TGTGCCAGTAGCCCTACCTCCGGGACAAAAGCTTTCTTT.